This passage covers 23 T cell receptor beta chains from one sample sequenced in a study of T cell responses to AZD1222 COVID-19 vaccine. Clones were sequenced by immunoSEQ multiplex PCR, and TCRdb holds only the in-frame ones, with some missing. Among roughly 170,000 clones listed, around 94% were seen once. This material consisted of peripheral blood, taken 28 days after the second AZD1222 dose. All receptors derive from an adult who received the AZD1222 COVID-19 vaccine.

J is TRBJ2-2 and V is TRBV6-5, with 10 bases matching TRBD1. Germline trimming cut 5 bases from V and 6 bases from J; bases unmatched to any gene: 6. The CDR3 covers 15 residues. Germline V gives CDR1 MNHEY, CDR2 SVGAGI. In DNA form, the CDR3 reads TGTGCCAGCAGTACCGGGACAGGGGCATCCGGGGAGCTGTTTTTT. Its translation: CASSTGTGASGELFF.

The chain joins TRBV11-2 to TRBJ2-5, with D unresolved. This CDR3 region has 12 residues. Germline lookup yields CDR1 SGHAT and CDR2 FQNNGV. V lost 2 bases and J 3 bases, leaving 4 bases between the germline ends. The DNA of the CDR3 is TGTGCCAGCAGCTTATTTGAAGAGACCCAGTACTTC. This translates into CASSLFEETQYF.

CDR3 DNA: TGTGCCAGCAGCCAAGATGTCGCCCCAACCAATGGCTACACCTTC. Translation: CASSQDVAPTNGYTF. This chain uses TRBV3-1 (or the pseudogene TRBV3-2) with TRBJ1-2; D ambiguous. The CDR3 is 15 residues long. Germline V gives CDR1 LGHDT, CDR2 YNNKEL (reference sequence). Trimming removed 0 bases from V and 6 bases from J, with 14 bases in between.

V is TRBV7-2 and J is TRBJ2-3; D not resolved. The CDR3 runs 13 residues. Germline CDR1 SGHTA, CDR2 FQGNSA. The ends were cut back, 2 bases at V and 3 bases at J, with 6 bases in the middle. The chain's CDR3 is CASSLIKTDTQYF. CDR3 DNA sequence: TGTGCCAGCAGCTTAATAAAGACAGATACGCAGTATTTT.

The genes are TRBV11-3 and TRBJ2-1, with 11 bases that match TRBD2. With 5 bases clipped from V and 9 bases from J, the junction kept 9 bases outside the gene matches. In germline, CDR1 is SGHNT, CDR2 YENEEA. This CDR3 has 15 amino acids. The CDR3 region has the DNA TGTGCCAGCAGCCAAATGGGGCTAGCGGGGGGTGAGCAGTTCTTC. It is translated as CASSQMGLAGGEQFF. The entire variable domain, with the rest obtained from reference TRBV11-3 and TRBJ2-1, is as follows: EAGVVQSPRYKIIEKKQPVAFWCNPISGHNTLYWYLQNLGQGPELLIRYENEEAVDDSQLPKDRFSAERLKGVDSTLKIQPAELGDSAVYLCASSQMGLAGGEQFFGPGTRLTVL.

V is TRBV2 and J is TRBJ2-1; D unresolved. From germline, CDR1 is SNHLY and CDR2 FYNNEI. V was pared by 7 bases and J by 0 bases, with 7 bases between. The CDR3 contains 13 residues. CDR3 sequence reads: CASIQSSYNEQFF. The CDR3 DNA sequence: TGTGCCAGCATTCAGAGCTCCTACAATGAGCAGTTCTTC.

This rearrangement joins TRBV12-3 or TRBV12-4 to TRBJ2-7; TRBD1 is a possible D gene (6 bases). CDR3 size: 13 residues. V shed 8 bases and J shed 2 bases, with 13 bases lying between them. The CDR3 DNA sequence: TGTGCCAGCCGCGATGGACAGACCTACGAGCAGTACTTC. Its protein is CASRDGQTYEQYF.

The rearrangement links TRBV4-3 to TRBJ2-5, with D maybe TRBD2 (6 bases). This CDR3 is built from 17 residues. The V gene lost 0 bases and the J gene lost 5 bases, with 19 bases spanning the gap. Germline V lookup: CDR1 LGHNA, CDR2 YSLEER. This chain's CDR3 is CASSQDFGLAMEETQYF. CDR3 bases: TGCGCCAGCAGCCAAGACTTTGGGCTAGCGATGGAGGAGACCCAGTACTTC.

This chain links TRBV19 with TRBJ1-5; D is uncertain. From germline, CDR1 is LNHDA and CDR2 SQIVND (reference sequence). This CDR3 is built from 15 residues. Between the trimmed V and J ends, which lost 6 bases and 2 bases, there was a span of 14 bases. CDR3 nucleotides: TGTGCCAGTAGGGAGGGTGTGTACGGCAATCAGCCCCAGCATTTT. It is translated as CASREGVYGNQPQHF.

V gene TRBV19 combines with J gene TRBJ2-7; maybe TRBD2 (6 bases). CDR1 is LNHDA, CDR2 SQIVND, per germline (reference sequence). CDR3 length: 13 residues. Trimming took off 5 bases at V and 1 base at J, with 9 bases between the two ends. The CDR3 reads CASSFAGSYEQYF. DNA of the CDR3: TGTGCCAGTAGTTTTGCGGGATCCTACGAGCAGTACTTC. The full variable domain, in which reference TRBV19 and TRBJ2-7 provide the parts outside the CDR3, is DGGITQSPKYLFRKEGQNVTLSCEQNLNHDAMYWYRQDPGQGLRLIYYSQIVNDFQKGDIAEGYSVSREKKESFPLTVTSAQKNPTAFYLCASSFAGSYEQYFGPGTRLTVT.

This clone showed up just a few times. The chain combines TRBV4-1 with TRBJ2-3, with TRBD2 matching over 15 bases. Germline V lookup: CDR1 MGHRA, CDR2 YSYEKL. CDR3 size: 18 residues. V lost 3 bases and J lost 1; bases outside the gene matches: 5. The DNA of the CDR3 is TGCGCCAGCAGCCAGACGGGACTAGCGGGGGGACGCACAGATACGCAGTATTTT. Its translation is CASSQTGLAGGRTDTQYF.

The chain uses TRBV30 and TRBJ1-5, with D unresolved. Germline lookup yields CDR1 GTSNPN and CDR2 SVGIG (reference sequence). V shed 1 base and J shed 2 bases, with 9 bases lying between them. This CDR3 region has 14 residues. The CDR3 DNA reads as TGTGCCTGGAGTGGGGTCACAGGCAATCAGCCCCAGCATTTT. This translates into CAWSGVTGNQPQHF.

The chain couples TRBV6-5 to TRBJ1-5, with 7 bases aligning to TRBD1. Per the germline V gene, CDR1 is MNHEY and CDR2 is SVGAGI. The CDR3 contains 15 residues. V gave up 7 bases and J gave up 2 bases; unmatched junction bases: 8. The CDR3 loop reads CASTGPGGGNQPQHF. For the CDR3, the DNA is TGTGCCAGCACCGGTCCAGGGGGTGGCAATCAGCCCCAGCATTTT.

The chain recombines TRBV5-1 with TRBJ2-5, with TRBD2 as a possible D gene (6 bases). V lost 4 bases and J 1 base, leaving 8 bases between the germline ends. The CDR3 is 13 residues long. Germline-derived CDR1 and CDR2 are SGHRS and YFSETQ. CDR3 coding DNA: TGCGCCAGCAGCGCGGGGATCCAAGAGACCCAGTACTTC. As protein: CASSAGIQETQYF.

V is TRBV7-8 and J is TRBJ1-1; TRBD1 is a possible D gene (5 bases). V dropped 5 bases and J dropped 4 bases, with 17 bases sitting between them. This CDR3 region has 15 residues. Germline CDR1 SGHVS, CDR2 FQNEAQ. The CDR3 sequence is CASSPHRGGSTEAFF. The CDR3 nucleotides read TGTGCCAGCAGCCCCCACCGCGGGGGGAGCACTGAAGCTTTCTTT.

The V call is TRBV11-1, the J call TRBJ2-7; 13 bases match TRBD2. Germline CDR1 SGHAT, CDR2 FQDESV (reference sequence). The CDR3 sequence is 15 residues long. The junction had 4 bases not matched to a gene; V was cut back by 5 bases and J by 3 bases. The CDR3 DNA reads as TGTGCCAGCAGCCCCGGACTAGCGGGAGACTACGAGCAGTACTTC. Residues: CASSPGLAGDYEQYF.

The rearrangement joins TRBV27 to TRBJ2-7; a weak D match, TRBD1 (6 bases). The CDR3 is 17 amino acids. Germline V CDR1 and CDR2: MNHEY, SMNVEV (reference sequence). V gave up 3 bases and J gave up 2 bases, with 20 bases separating them. In nucleotides, the CDR3 is TGTGCCAGCAGTTTCACCATACCCGGGACAAGAGCCTACGAGCAGTACTTC. It is translated as CASSFTIPGTRAYEQYF.

V gene TRBV2 combines with J gene TRBJ1-1; D remains ambiguous. Trimming removed 2 bases from V and 3 bases from J, with 7 bases in between. Germline-derived CDR1 and CDR2 are SNHLY and FYNNEI. The CDR3 covers 13 residues. DNA of the CDR3: TGTGCCAGCAGTGAATTGTCAGACACTGAAGCTTTCTTT. Translated: CASSELSDTEAFF.

This chain joins TRBV5-1 and TRBJ1-1; 8 bases line up with TRBD1. The V segment lost 1 base and the J segment 0 bases; nucleotides outside the gene matches: 11. This CDR3 is 18 amino acids long. Germline loops: CDR1 SGHRS, CDR2 YFSETQ. CDR3 in amino acids: CASSLTSGGAGMNTEAFF. The CDR3 DNA reads TGCGCCAGCAGCTTGACGTCAGGGGGCGCGGGTATGAACACTGAAGCTTTCTTT.

The sample holds one count of this clone. V usage is TRBV7-8 and J usage is TRBJ1-4; no clear D. Per the germline V gene, CDR1 is SGHVS and CDR2 is FQNEAQ. V gave up 5 bases and J gave up 7 bases, with 14 bases separating them. This CDR3 contains 14 residues. The CDR3: CASSKGPPAEKLFF. CDR3 bases: TGTGCCAGCAGCAAGGGCCCGCCGGCTGAAAAACTGTTTTTT.

This rearrangement joins TRBV3-1 (or the pseudogene TRBV3-2) to TRBJ2-1; no reliable D call. The germline gives CDR1 LGHDT, CDR2 YNNKEL (reference sequence). V was cut by 4 bases and J by 2 bases, with 9 bases left in between. This CDR3 contains 14 residues. Written as DNA, the CDR3 is TGTGCCAGCAGCCCCGGACGGACCTACAATGAGCAGTTCTTC. Translating gives CASSPGRTYNEQFF.

CDR3 nucleotides: TGCGCCAGCAGCCAAGATCTTTTTTCGTGGGGCTACACCTTC. Its protein product is CASSQDLFSWGYTF. The chain is built from TRBV4-1 and TRBJ1-2; D remains ambiguous. V lost 0 bases and J 8 bases, leaving 13 bases between the germline ends. Germline V gene data show CDR1 as MGHRA and CDR2 as YSYEKL. The length of the CDR3 is 14 residues.

V usage is TRBV18 and J usage is TRBJ2-3; perhaps D is TRBD1 or TRBD2 (5 bases each). V was clipped by 2 bases and J by 1 base, with 10 bases between them. The CDR3 sequence is 15 residues long. The germline CDR1 and CDR2 sequences are KGHSH and LQKENI. This CDR3 reads CASSPVQGGTDTQYF. The CDR3 DNA sequence: TGTGCCAGCTCACCAGTCCAGGGAGGCACAGATACGCAGTATTTT.